A single sample gave rise to the 9 T cell receptor beta chains below, sequenced in a study of CD8 T cells in ankylosing spondylitis. Findings and caveats of the study: A motif of 7 to 9 highly homologous TCR beta variants was seen as apparently characteristic of ankylosing spondylitis blood.

TCRdb re-called the 5' RACE reads through MiXCR, storing one row per CDR3 protein. The sample shows 700,000 to 1,000,000 distinct CDR3 sequences, approximately 10% of them seen only once. No antigen has been assigned to these receptors. The sequencing sample was made of blood, either unsorted or a sorted T cell fraction (not recorded which). The receptors here all came from a male donor with ankylosing spondylitis.

This clonotype has a handful of counts. The genes are TRBV7-8 and TRBJ2-1; the match to TRBD2 covers 8 bases. V shed 5 bases, J shed 5 bases, and the junction held 2 bases outside the gene matches. The CDR3 sequence is 13 residues long. Germline V gives CDR1 SGHVS, CDR2 FQNEAQ. Here the CDR3 DNA reads TGTGCCAGCAGCACGGGGGGGGACAATGAGCAGTTCTTC. Protein product: CASSTGGDNEQFF. Full variable domain (missing parts from reference TRBV7-8 and TRBJ2-1): GAGVSQSPRYKVAKRGQDVALRCDPISGHVSLFWYQQALGQGPEFLTYFQNEAQLDKSGLPSDRFFAERPEGSVSTLKIQRTQQEDSAVYLCASSTGGDNEQFFGPGTRLTVL.

This clonotype turned up a few times. The rearrangement uses TRBV12-3 or TRBV12-4 and TRBJ2-2; maybe TRBD2 (6 bases). The CDR3 spans 15 residues. V lost 3 bases, J lost 3 bases, and 11 bases lay in between. The CDR3 bases are TGTGCCAGCAGTTTCCGGAGGGCCTACACCGGGGAGCTGTTTTTT. Its translation: CASSFRRAYTGELFF.

This clonotype was counted ten times or more. The chain carries TRBV20-1 and TRBJ1-1; 7 nucleotides agree with TRBD1. Germline assignment: CDR1 DFQATT and CDR2 SNEGSKA (reference sequence). The V and J ends lost 0 bases and 1 base, in that order; junction bases with no gene match: 5. This CDR3 has 15 residues. DNA for the CDR3: TGCAGTGCTAGAGATGTGGGACAGTGGAACACTGAAGCTTTCTTT. This encodes CSARDVGQWNTEAFF.

This clonotype was counted ten times or more. The chain couples TRBV20-1 to TRBJ1-1, with a weak D call TRBD1 (5 bases). Germline-derived CDR1 and CDR2 are DFQATT and SNEGSKA (reference sequence). There are 11 residues in the CDR3. CDR3 protein: CSADRNTEAFF. Written as DNA, the CDR3 is TGCAGCGCCGACAGGAACACTGAAGCTTTCTTT.

In its sample, this clonotype was seen a few times. The chain is built from TRBV2 and TRBJ2-1; possibly TRBD2 for D (6 bases). The CDR3 sequence is 11 residues long. Germline CDR1 and CDR2: SNHLY and FYNNEI. The V end was cut by 11 bases, the J end by 4 bases, with 9 bases between. The CDR3 here is CAGREYNEQFF. As DNA, the CDR3 is TGTGCCGGCCGGGAGTACAATGAGCAGTTCTTC.

This clonotype was seen at least ten times. The rearrangement joins TRBV7-3 to TRBJ2-5, with D perhaps matching TRBD1 (5 bases). Germline loops: CDR1 SGHTA, CDR2 FQGTGA. V was cut by 1 base and J by 2 bases, with 8 bases left in between. The CDR3 runs to 14 residues. The CDR3 loop is CASSLMAGQETQYF. The CDR3 DNA follows: TGTGCCAGCAGCTTAATGGCAGGGCAAGAGACCCAGTACTTC.

This clonotype was seen a few times. The chain combines TRBV12-3 or TRBV12-4 with TRBJ1-2; D is ambiguous. Trimming removed 5 bases at V and 6 bases at J, with 16 bases between. This CDR3 region has 14 residues. Written as DNA, the CDR3 is TGTGCCAGCAGTATTTCTCAGCGTCTCAATGGCTACACCTTC. This sequence encodes CASSISQRLNGYTF.

This sequence joins TRBV5-1 and TRBJ2-7; weak D call: TRBD1 (6 bases). This CDR3 has 12 residues. CDR1 is SGHRS and CDR2 is YFSETQ in the germline V gene. V shed 6 bases and J shed 5 bases, with 12 bases lying between them. As DNA, the CDR3 is TGCGCCAGCAACAAGGGGGATGACGAGCAGTACTTC. Protein product: CASNKGDDEQYF.

Regarding this clonotype: One junction end does not reproduce the germline sequence, and a read error may be involved. The V gene is TRBV28, the J gene TRBJ2-6; D possibly uses TRBD1 or TRBD2 (5 bases each). The germline gives CDR1 MDHEN, CDR2 SYDVKM. The CDR3 is 16 residues long. The CDR3 reads CASSGAGAPGANVLTF. Written as DNA, the CDR3 is TGTGCCAGCAGTGGGGCCGGGGCGCCTGGGGCCAACGTTCTGACTTTC.